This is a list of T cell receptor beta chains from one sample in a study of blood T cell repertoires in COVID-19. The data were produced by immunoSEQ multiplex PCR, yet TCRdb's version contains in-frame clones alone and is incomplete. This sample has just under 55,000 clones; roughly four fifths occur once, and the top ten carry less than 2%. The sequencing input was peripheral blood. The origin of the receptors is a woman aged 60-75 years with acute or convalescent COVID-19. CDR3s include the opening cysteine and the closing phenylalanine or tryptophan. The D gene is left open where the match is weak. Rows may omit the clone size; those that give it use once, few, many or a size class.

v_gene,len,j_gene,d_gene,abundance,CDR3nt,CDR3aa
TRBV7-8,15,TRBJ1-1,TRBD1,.,TGTGCCAGCAGCGCCTCGACAGGGTTCGGCACTGAAGCTTTCTTT,CASSASTGFGTEAFF
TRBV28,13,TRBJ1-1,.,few,TGTGCCAGCAGGGGTACAGGGACAACTGAAGCTTTCTTT,CASRGTGTTEAFF
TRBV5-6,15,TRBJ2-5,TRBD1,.,TGTGCCAGCAGCCCTACGGACAGGGGGCAAGAGACCCAGTACTTC,CASSPTDRGQETQYF
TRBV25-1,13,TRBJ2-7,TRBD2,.,TGTGCCAGCAGTGGATTTAGCGGGAGTGAGCAGTACTTC,CASSGFSGSEQYF
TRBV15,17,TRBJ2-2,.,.,TGTGCCACCAGCAGAGAGTATGTGGGCAGAGACACCGGGGAGCTGTTTTTT,CATSREYVGRDTGELFF
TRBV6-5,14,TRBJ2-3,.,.,TGTGCCGGCCGGAGGGGATCAGGGACAGATACGCAGTATTTT,CAGRRGSGTDTQYF
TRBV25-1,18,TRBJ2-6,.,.,TGTGCCAGCAGCCGCCCCGGAATCGGGGGTGGTGGGGCCAACGTCCTGACTTTC,CASSRPGIGGGGANVLTF
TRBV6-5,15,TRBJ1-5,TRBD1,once,TGTGCCAGTAGGGCAGGGGGGCTTTACACTCAGCCCCAGCATTTT,CASRAGGLYTQPQHF
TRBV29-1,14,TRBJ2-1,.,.,TGCAGCGTGTCGGGGAGCATAAGTAACAATGAGCAGTTCTTC,CSVSGSISNNEQFF
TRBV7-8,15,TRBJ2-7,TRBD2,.,TGTGCCAGCAGCCCCTTTTTAGCGGGGGCTTACGAGCAGTACTTC,CASSPFLAGAYEQYF
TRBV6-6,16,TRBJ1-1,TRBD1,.,TGTGCCAGCAGTTACTCGATAGGGACAGGGAGGGCTGAAGCTTTCTTT,CASSYSIGTGRAEAFF
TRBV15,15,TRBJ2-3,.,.,TGTGCCACCAGCAGATCAGGTCACAGCACAGATACGCAGTATTTT,CATSRSGHSTDTQYF
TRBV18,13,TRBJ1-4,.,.,TGTGCCAGCTCATCAGGCATAGATGAAAAACTGTTTTTT,CASSSGIDEKLFF
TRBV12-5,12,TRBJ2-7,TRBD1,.,TGTGCTAGTGGCACATATCCGGGACAGGCGAATTTC,CASGTYPGQANF
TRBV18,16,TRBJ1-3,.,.,TGTGCCAGCTCATCGTACAGTGGACTGTCTGGAAACACCATATATTTT,CASSSYSGLSGNTIYF
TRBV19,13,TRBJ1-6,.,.,TGTGCCAGTAGTGGTCAGGGCCCTCGGACCCTCCACTTT,CASSGQGPRTLHF
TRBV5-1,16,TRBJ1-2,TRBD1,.,TGCGCCAGCAGCGTAGGCTTGGACAGGGGGCAATATGGCTACACCTTC,CASSVGLDRGQYGYTF
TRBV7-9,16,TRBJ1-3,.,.,TGTGCCAGCACCATGGGACAATCGAGCTCTGGAAACACCATATATTTT,CASTMGQSSSGNTIYF
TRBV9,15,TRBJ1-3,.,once,TGTGCCAGCAGCGTAGAGTCTACGGGGGGAAACACCATATATTTT,CASSVESTGGNTIYF
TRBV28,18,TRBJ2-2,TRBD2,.,TGTGCCAGCAGCTCGGGACTAGCGGGGGTCCAGGGGACCGGGGAGCTGTTTTTT,CASSSGLAGVQGTGELFF
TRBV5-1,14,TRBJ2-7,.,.,TGCGCCAGCAGCTTGGACTGGGGGCCGTCCGAGCAGTACTTC,CASSLDWGPSEQYF
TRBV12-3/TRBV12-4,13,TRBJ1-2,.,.,TGTGCCAGCAGTGCCATAATGGCCTTTGGCTACACCTTC,CASSAIMAFGYTF
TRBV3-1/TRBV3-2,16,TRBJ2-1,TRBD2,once,TGTGCCAGCAGCCAAGATGAGACTAGCGGGAGGAATGAGCAGTTCTTC,CASSQDETSGRNEQFF
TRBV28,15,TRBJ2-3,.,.,TGTGCCAGCAGTTTATGGGTAGCGGGCACAGATACGCAGTATTTT,CASSLWVAGTDTQYF
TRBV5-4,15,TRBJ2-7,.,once,TGTGCCAGCAGCGATCAGAAACCCGAATTTCACGAGCAGTACTTC,CASSDQKPEFHEQYF
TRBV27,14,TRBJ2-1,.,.,TGTGCCAGCAGTTATCGGTTTAGCGGAAATGAGCAGTTCTTC,CASSYRFSGNEQFF
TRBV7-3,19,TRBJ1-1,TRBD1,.,TGTGCCAGCAGCTTAAAGGTACGTGGGGGACAGGGGGTGAGCACTGAAGCTTTCTTT,CASSLKVRGGQGVSTEAFF
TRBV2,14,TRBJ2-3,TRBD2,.,TGTGCCAGCGGACTAGAGGTTGACACAGATACGCAGTATTTT,CASGLEVDTDTQYF
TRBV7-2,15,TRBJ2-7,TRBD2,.,TGTGCCAGCAGCTTAGCTGTAGCGGGGGTTTACGAGCAGTACTTC,CASSLAVAGVYEQYF
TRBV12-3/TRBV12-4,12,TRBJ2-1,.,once,TGTGCCAGCAGTTTTTCTCGGGGAACTCCGTTCTTC,CASSFSRGTPFF
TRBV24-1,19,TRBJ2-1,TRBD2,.,TGTGCCACCAGTGATCCCGGGACTAGCGGGAGGGGGTCCTACAATGAGCAGTTCTTC,CATSDPGTSGRGSYNEQFF
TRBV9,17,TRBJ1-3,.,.,TGTGCCAGCAGCGTCCGGGACTCGGGGCCCTCTGGAAACACCATATATTTT,CASSVRDSGPSGNTIYF
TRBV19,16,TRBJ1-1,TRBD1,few,TGTGCCAGTAGTATAGGACCGGGACAGGGTAAAGCTGAAGCTTTCTTT,CASSIGPGQGKAEAFF
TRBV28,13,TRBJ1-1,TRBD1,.,TGTGCCAGCAGGGTGACAGGGAGGACTGAAGCTTTCTTT,CASRVTGRTEAFF
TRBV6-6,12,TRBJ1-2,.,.,TGTGCCAGCCAGTCGGGGGACTATGGCTACACCTTC,CASQSGDYGYTF
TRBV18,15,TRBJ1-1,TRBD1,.,TGTGCCAGCCGCGTAGGGACAGTTGAAACGACTGAAGCTTTCTTT,CASRVGTVETTEAFF
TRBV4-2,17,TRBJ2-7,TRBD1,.,TGTGCCAGCAGCCCCGAGGACGCGGGGACAGGGGAGGGGGAGCAGTACTTC,CASSPEDAGTGEGEQYF
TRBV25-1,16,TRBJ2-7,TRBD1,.,TGTGCCAGCAGTGCCTTTTCCGGGACAGGGGGCGACGAGCAGTACTTC,CASSAFSGTGGDEQYF
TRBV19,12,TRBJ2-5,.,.,TGTGCCAGTAGGGGGGCCGAAGAGACCCAGTACTTC,CASRGAEETQYF
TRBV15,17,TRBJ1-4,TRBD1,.,TGTGCCACCAGCAGAGAGGTATCCGGACAGGGAAATGAAAAACTGTTTTTT,CATSREVSGQGNEKLFF
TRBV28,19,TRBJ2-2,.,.,TGTGCCAGCAGCCTTCCCTCGGGCAGGGCCTTATTAAACACCGGGGAGCTGTTTTTT,CASSLPSGRALLNTGELFF
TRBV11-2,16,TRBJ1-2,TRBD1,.,TGTGCCAGCAGCTTAGATTTAACAGGGGTATCGGGTGGCTACACCTTC,CASSLDLTGVSGGYTF
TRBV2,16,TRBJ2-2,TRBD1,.,TGTGCCAGCAGTCTTGAAGGCGGACAGGGTACCGGGGAGCTGTTTTTT,CASSLEGGQGTGELFF
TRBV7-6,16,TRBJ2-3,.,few,TGTGCCAGCAGCTTAGATCACCGGGACATCACAGATACGCAGTATTTT,CASSLDHRDITDTQYF
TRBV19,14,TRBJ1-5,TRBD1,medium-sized,TGTGCCAGTAGTCCAGGGGGTAGCAATCAGCCCCAGCATTTT,CASSPGGSNQPQHF
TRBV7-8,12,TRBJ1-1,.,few,TGTGCCAGCAGCCCTACAGGATCTGAAGCTTTCTTT,CASSPTGSEAFF
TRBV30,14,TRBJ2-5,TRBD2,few,TGTGCCTGTGGCCGGACTAGCGCCCAAGAGACCCAGTACTTC,CACGRTSAQETQYF